Only a few counts were recorded for the clone carrying this T cell receptor beta chain. Its antigen is still unknown. Germline CDR1 reads MNHEY; CDR2 reads SVGAGI. Trimming cost V 4 bases and J 0 bases, with 16 bases left between them. The CDR3 is made up of 16 amino acids. PCR primers comprised 60 Vbeta and 13 Jbeta primers. Sequencing used immunoSEQ multiplex PCR; TCRdb keeps in-frame clones, though not all of them. The sample holds under 200,000 clones; about four fifths are singletons and the top ten take 13%. These data belong to a study of cytomegalovirus exposure and HLA in healthy donors. Study results and limitations: In an earlier analysis, productive rearrangement rates for most beta V segments clustered near 87% or 30%. The authors later linked a missense DCLRE1C variant to TCR beta V- and J-gene trimming. Among CMV-associated TCR beta chains, most appeared HLA-restricted in a later analysis.

Sequencing was performed on PBMCs. This clonotype was obtained from a woman between 50 and 59 years old in good health and CMV-seronegative. The chain has TRBV6-5 and TRBJ2-7; maybe TRBD2 (8 bases). The CDR3 loop reads CASSFSGRGPSYEQYF. The CDR3, as DNA: TGTGCCAGCAGTTTCTCCGGGAGGGGGCCCTCCTACGAGCAGTACTTC.